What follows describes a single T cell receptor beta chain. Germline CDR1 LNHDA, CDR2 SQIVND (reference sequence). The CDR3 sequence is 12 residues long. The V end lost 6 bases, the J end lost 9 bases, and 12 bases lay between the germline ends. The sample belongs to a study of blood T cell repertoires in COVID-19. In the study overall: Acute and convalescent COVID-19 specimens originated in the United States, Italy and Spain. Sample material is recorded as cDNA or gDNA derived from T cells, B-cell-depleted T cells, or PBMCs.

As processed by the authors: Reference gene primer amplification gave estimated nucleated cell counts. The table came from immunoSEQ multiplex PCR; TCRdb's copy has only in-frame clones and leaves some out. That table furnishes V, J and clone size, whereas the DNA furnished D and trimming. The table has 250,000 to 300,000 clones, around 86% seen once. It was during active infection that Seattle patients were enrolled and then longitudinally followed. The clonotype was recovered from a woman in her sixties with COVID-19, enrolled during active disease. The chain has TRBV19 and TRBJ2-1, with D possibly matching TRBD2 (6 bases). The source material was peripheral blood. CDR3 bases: TGTGCCAGTAGCATACTAGCATCTGAGCAGTTCTTC. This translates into CASSILASEQFF. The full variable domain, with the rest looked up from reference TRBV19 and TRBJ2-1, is DGGITQSPKYLFRKEGQNVTLSCEQNLNHDAMYWYRQDPGQGLRLIYYSQIVNDFQKGDIAEGYSVSREKKESFPLTVTSAQKNPTAFYLCASSILASEQFFGPGTRLTVL.